Shown below are 23 T cell receptor beta chains from a single sample sequenced in a study. TCRdb reprocessed the 5' RACE reads via MiXCR and lists one record per CDR3 protein. The sample lists about 54,000 distinct CDR3 sequences, under 20% seen once, with 2% to 2.5% in the top ten. Sample: naive CD4+ T cells sorted from blood. The subset is: naive CD4+ T cells, CD4+CD45RA+CD25-. These receptors were obtained from a female donor with breast cancer.

This clonotype turned up a few times. The chain carries TRBV7-8 and TRBJ2-2; a weak D match, TRBD2 (6 bases). Germline CDR1 SGHVS, CDR2 FQNEAQ. Trimming stripped 3 bases from V and 5 bases from J, with 19 bases between. The CDR3 spans 17 residues. DNA for the CDR3: TGTGCCAGCAGCTTCGTGAGGCGGGGCCTCGGGACCGGGGAGCTGTTTTTT. Amino acid sequence: CASSFVRRGLGTGELFF.

This clonotype has at least ten counts. The chain's CDR3 is CASSYRDNMNTEAFF. DNA for the CDR3: TGTGCCAGCAGTTACCGGGACAATATGAACACTGAAGCTTTCTTT. The chain recombines TRBV6-5 with TRBJ1-1; TRBD1 might be the D (6 bases). V was trimmed by 2 bases and J by 0 bases, leaving 10 bases between them. This CDR3 comprises 15 residues. Germline values: CDR1 MNHEY, CDR2 SVGAGI.

The chain has TRBV6-5 and TRBJ2-4; perhaps TRBD2 as D (6 bases). Trimming removed 6 bases at V and 0 bases at J, with 21 bases between. This CDR3 has 18 amino acids. Per germline, CDR1 MNHEY and CDR2 SVGAGI. The CDR3 sequence is CASSPRRADLLAKNIQYF. The CDR3 region has the DNA TGTGCCAGCAGCCCCAGGAGGGCAGACTTATTAGCCAAAAACATTCAGTACTTC.

Ten or more counts support this clonotype. V is TRBV20-1 and J is TRBJ2-1, with D tentatively TRBD2 (7 bases). Germline values: CDR1 DFQATT, CDR2 SNEGSKA (reference sequence). This CDR3 is built from 14 residues. The V and J ends lost 5 bases and 4 bases respectively, with 15 bases between them. CDR3 nucleotides: TGCAGTGCTGGGGGGGCTAGCGCGTACAATGAGCAGTTCTTC. This codes for CSAGGASAYNEQFF.

V gene TRBV27 combines with J gene TRBJ1-1; D gene unclear. Germline V lookup: CDR1 MNHEY, CDR2 SMNVEV (reference sequence). V was pared by 6 bases and J by 1 base, with 3 bases between. The CDR3 has 11 residues. This chain's CDR3 is CASRWNTEAFF. CDR3 DNA: TGTGCCAGCAGGTGGAACACTGAAGCTTTCTTT.

This clonotype was picked up many times. The V call is TRBV6-5, the J call TRBJ2-1; 7 nucleotides agree with TRBD2. There are 14 residues in the CDR3. Trimming cost V 5 bases and J 4 bases; bases outside gene matches: 5. Germline V gene lookup returns CDR1 MNHEY and CDR2 SVGAGI. The CDR3 bases are TGTGCCAGCAGTGAGGGACTAAAGTACAATGAGCAGTTCTTC. Translating it yields CASSEGLKYNEQFF.

This clonotype came up many times. The chain links TRBV7-3 to TRBJ2-3, with TRBD2 matching 9 bases. The CDR3 sequence is 14 residues long. After removal of 4 bases from V and 6 bases from J, the junction contained 5 bases not matched to a gene. Germline CDR1 is SGHTA and CDR2 is FQGTGA. The CDR3 here is CASSSIAGADTQYF. The CDR3 region has the DNA TGTGCCAGCAGCTCTATAGCGGGAGCTGATACGCAGTATTTT.

The rearrangement joins TRBV5-1 to TRBJ2-3, with D unresolved. The CDR3 extends over 16 amino acids. CDR1 is SGHRS, CDR2 YFSETQ, per germline. The V end was cut by 0 bases, the J end by 1 base, with 12 bases between. The DNA of the CDR3 is TGCGCCAGCAGCTTGGATCGGGCGGCCGGCACAGATACGCAGTATTTT. It translates to CASSLDRAAGTDTQYF. The whole variable domain, remainder taken from reference TRBV5-1 and TRBJ2-3, is KAGVTQTPRYLIKTRGQQVTLSCSPISGHRSVSWYQQTPGQGLQFLFEYFSETQRNKGNFPGRFSGRQFSNSRSEMNVSTLELGDSALYLCASSLDRAAGTDTQYFGPGTRLTVL.

This clonotype was seen many times. V gene TRBV29-1 combines with J gene TRBJ1-1; TRBD1 aligns across 7 bases. CDR3 size: 13 residues. The J segment lost 5 bases and the V segment lost 6 bases, leaving 9 bases of the junction unmatched. Germline-derived CDR1 and CDR2 are SQVTM and ANQGSEA. As DNA, the CDR3 is TGCAGCGTCCAAAGGGACAGTTGGACTGAAGCTTTCTTT. Protein sequence: CSVQRDSWTEAFF.

The V call is TRBV7-2, the J call TRBJ2-3, with D uncertain. From germline, CDR1 is SGHTA and CDR2 FQGNSA. V lost 1 base, J lost 0 bases, and 11 bases lay in between. The CDR3 covers 16 residues. The CDR3 sequence is CASSLGAGGSTDTQYF. Written as DNA, the CDR3 is TGTGCCAGCAGCTTAGGAGCAGGTGGAAGCACAGATACGCAGTATTTT. The whole variable domain, remainder taken from reference TRBV7-2 and TRBJ2-3, is GAGVSQSPSNKVTEKGKDVELRCDPISGHTALYWYRQSLGQGLEFLIYFQGNSAPDKSGLPSDRFSAERTGGSVSTLTIQRTQQEDSAVYLCASSLGAGGSTDTQYFGPGTRLTVL.

On this clonotype itself: This could be a read error, since a much larger clone is one nucleotide away. The rearrangement uses TRBV28 and TRBJ2-5; 9 bases line up with TRBD2. The V segment lost 4 bases and the J segment 3 bases; nucleotides outside the gene matches: 9. The CDR3 has 16 amino acids. Germline V CDR1 and CDR2: MDHEN, SYDVKM. CDR3 region: CASSWASGAIEETQYF. The CDR3, as DNA: TGTGCCAGCAGTTGGGCTAGCGGGGCGATCGAAGAGACCCAGTACTTC.

In regard to this clonotype: A clone one base away is much larger, so this may be a read error. The chain uses TRBV7-3 and TRBJ1-1, with TRBD1 identical over 7 bases. CDR3 length: 13 residues. Germline trimming cut 8 bases from V and 4 bases from J; bases unmatched to any gene: 7. Looked up from germline, CDR1 is SGHTA and CDR2 is FQGTGA. The CDR3 spells CASAEGQSTEAFF. The CDR3 DNA sequence: TGTGCCAGCGCGGAGGGACAGAGCACTGAAGCTTTCTTT. The whole variable domain, filled in from reference TRBV7-3 and TRBJ1-1, reads GAGVSQTPSNKVTEKGKYVELRCDPISGHTALYWYRQSLGQGPEFLIYFQGTGAADDSGLPNDRFFAVRPEGSVSTLKIQRTERGDSAVYLCASAEGQSTEAFFGQGTRLTVV.

This clonotype was counted at least ten times. V gene TRBV20-1 combines with J gene TRBJ2-1; a weak D match, TRBD2 (6 bases). The CDR3 sequence is 16 residues long. V was pared by 0 bases and J by 1 base, with 13 bases between. Per the germline V gene, CDR1 is DFQATT and CDR2 is SNEGSKA (reference sequence). The DNA for the CDR3 is TGCAGTGCTAGAGATTCCTCGCGGGGATCCTACAATGAGCAGTTCTTC. Its translation is CSARDSSRGSYNEQFF.

The CDR3 sequence: CASSLVNTEAFF. The CDR3 coding sequence is TGTGCCAGCAGCTTGGTGAACACTGAAGCTTTCTTT. This sequence joins TRBV5-4 and TRBJ1-1; no reliable D call. The V and J ends lost 0 bases and 0 bases respectively, with 0 bases between them. The CDR3 has 12 residues. The germline V gene has CDR1 SGHNT and CDR2 YYREEE (reference sequence).

The rearrangement links TRBV9 to TRBJ2-7; 8 nucleotides agree with TRBD1. V lost 3 bases to trimming and J lost 5 bases; unmatched junction nucleotides: 7. The CDR3 contains 14 residues. The V gene's germline CDR1 is SGDLS and CDR2 YYNGEE. CDR3 residues: CASSAPGQENEQYF. DNA of the CDR3: TGTGCCAGCAGCGCACCGGGACAGGAGAACGAGCAGTACTTC.

This clonotype has at least ten counts. The V and J genes are TRBV5-1 and TRBJ2-7; tentatively, D is TRBD1 (6 bases). The CDR3 is 14 residues long. Trimming shortened V by 4 bases and J by 2 bases, and 13 bases separated the two germline ends. Germline CDR1 is SGHRS and CDR2 is YFSETQ. CDR3 DNA sequence: TGCGCCAGCAGCCCGGGACAAAACCCCTACGAGCAGTACTTC. Protein sequence: CASSPGQNPYEQYF.

This clonotype was observed a few times. The chain couples TRBV6-1 to TRBJ1-4; D gene ambiguous. This CDR3 region has 14 residues. With 2 bases removed from V and 4 bases from J, the gap between germline ends came to 8 bases. The germline gives CDR1 MNHNS, CDR2 SASEGT. The CDR3 DNA reads as TGTGCCAGCAGTGAAAACGGAAATAATGAAAAACTGTTTTTT. Protein sequence: CASSENGNNEKLFF.

The genes are TRBV6-2 or TRBV6-3 and TRBJ1-2, with a possible D match to TRBD1 (6 bases). The V end was cut by 6 bases, the J end by 6 bases, with 14 bases between. Germline-derived CDR1 and CDR2 are MNHEY and SVGEGT. This CDR3 contains 13 residues. CDR3: CASRFPPGDGYTF. CDR3 DNA: TGTGCCAGCAGATTTCCACCAGGGGATGGCTACACCTTC.

This clonotype was seen a few times. The chain has TRBV5-1 and TRBJ1-1; possible D gene TRBD1, 5 bases. Germline V gene lookup returns CDR1 SGHRS and CDR2 YFSETQ. This CDR3 is built from 15 residues. The V and J ends lost 2 bases and 3 bases respectively, with 14 bases between them. The CDR3 is CASSFMGRVDTEAFF. In DNA form, the CDR3 reads TGCGCCAGCAGCTTTATGGGCAGGGTGGACACTGAAGCTTTCTTT.

Ten or more counts support this clonotype. This rearrangement joins TRBV29-1 to TRBJ2-2; the match to TRBD1 covers 7 bases. V trimming: 2 bases; J trimming: 0 bases; junction bases outside the gene matches: 6. Germline V gene sequence: CDR1 SQVTM, CDR2 ANQGSEA. The CDR3 length is 16 residues. The CDR3 DNA follows: TGCAGCGTTGAACACGGGGACAGCTCGAACACCGGGGAGCTGTTTTTT. Translation: CSVEHGDSSNTGELFF.

The chain couples TRBV12-3 or TRBV12-4 to TRBJ1-5; D is uncertain. V lost 6 bases and J lost 7, with 16 bases in between. The CDR3 covers 14 residues. DNA of the CDR3: TGTGCCAGCAGCCGCCAAACCGAGGCACAGCCCCAGCATTTT. Its translation: CASSRQTEAQPQHF.

The rearrangement uses TRBV29-1 and TRBJ2-2; D is tentatively TRBD1 or TRBD2 (5 bases each). The CDR3 has 12 amino acids. V gave up 6 bases and J gave up 6 bases, with 11 bases separating them. Germline V gives CDR1 SQVTM, CDR2 ANQGSEA. CDR3 region: CSVGPGSGELFF. The DNA of the CDR3 is TGCAGCGTGGGACCAGGGTCCGGGGAGCTGTTTTTT.

This clonotype has a handful of counts. The chain carries TRBV5-1 and TRBJ2-5, with 7 nucleotides matching TRBD1. This CDR3 has 16 amino acids. The V and J ends lost 2 bases and 4 bases, in that order; junction bases with no gene match: 11. Germline V gives CDR1 SGHRS, CDR2 YFSETQ. The CDR3 loop is CASSFGATGARETQYF. CDR3 sequence (DNA): TGCGCCAGCAGCTTCGGGGCCACAGGGGCGCGAGAGACCCAGTACTTC.